This is a list of T cell receptor beta chains from one sample in a study of patients and donors after allogeneic stem cell transplantation. MiXCR, run by TCRdb on the RT-PCR reads, gives a single entry per CDR3 protein. The sample lists about a million distinct CDR3 sequences, roughly 18% occurring once. Input material: blood, either unsorted or a sorted T cell fraction (not recorded which). Source of these receptors: a human donor who was either an allogeneic HSCT recipient or a stem cell or donor lymphocyte infusion donor (not recorded which). It is not recorded whose cells these are; they may come from a transplant donor. Both conserved end residues are part of each CDR3. The order of the fields is D gene, clone size, J gene, V gene, CDR3 DNA, CDR3 protein. A D gene is named only where the DNA matches it firmly. Not every row has a clone size; where given, it reads once, few, many or a size class.

D: TRBD2
size: -
J: TRBJ2-5
V: TRBV6-5
DNA: TGTGCCAGCAGTTCAACCCCCGGGACTAGCCAAGAGACCCAGTACTTC
CDR3: CASSSTPGTSQETQYF

D: -
size: -
J: TRBJ1-2
V: TRBV6-5
DNA: TGTGCCAGCAGCTACCAAATCAGCGCTTCTGGCTACACCTTC
CDR3: CASSYQISASGYTF

D: -
size: few
J: TRBJ1-1
V: TRBV12-3/TRBV12-4
DNA: TGTGCCAGCAGTTTAGGAGGGAAGGTAAACACTGAAGCTTTCTTT
CDR3: CASSLGGKVNTEAFF

D: -
size: few
J: TRBJ2-1
V: TRBV5-6
DNA: TGTGCCAGCAGCCCGGGAGGACAGTACAATGAGCAGTTCTTC
CDR3: CASSPGGQYNEQFF

D: -
size: few
J: TRBJ1-4
V: TRBV18
DNA: TGTGCCAGCTCACCGGAGGTATCTAAGGCTGTTAGTGGACTGTTTTTT
CDR3: CASSPEVSKAVSGLFF

D: -
size: few
J: TRBJ2-1
V: TRBV19
DNA: TGTGCCAGTAGTATTGGCGGAGACACCCTATTCGATGAGCAGTTCTTC
CDR3: CASSIGGDTLFDEQFF

D: -
size: -
J: TRBJ2-7
V: TRBV3-1
DNA: TGTGCCAGCAGCCAAGCGGGAGACTCTATCTACTACGAGCAGTACTTC
CDR3: CASSQAGDSIYYEQYF

D: -
size: few
J: TRBJ1-2
V: TRBV12-3/TRBV12-4
DNA: TGTGCCAGCAGTGGCCGGGGCTCTAAGGGCTATGGCTACACCTTC
CDR3: CASSGRGSKGYGYTF

D: -
size: many
J: TRBJ2-2
V: TRBV6-2/TRBV6-3
DNA: TGTGCCAGCAGTAGGGATAACACCGGGGAGCTGTTTTTT
CDR3: CASSRDNTGELFF

D: -
size: -
J: TRBJ1-2
V: TRBV27
DNA: TGTGCCAGCAGTTTATCGATGGGTACTGGGGCCGGGCGCGGCTACACCTTC
CDR3: CASSLSMGTGAGRGYTF

D: -
size: -
J: TRBJ2-1
V: TRBV18
DNA: TGTGCCAGTACCCCGAGGCGTGAACCGCAGTTCTTC
CDR3: CASTPRREPQFF

D: -
size: -
J: TRBJ2-7
V: TRBV20-1
DNA: TGCAGTGCTACCATTATTCGACAGCTCGAGCAGTACTTC
CDR3: CSATIIRQLEQYF

D: TRBD1
size: -
J: TRBJ1-2
V: TRBV24-1
DNA: TGTGCCACCAGTGATGGGATCCGGGACAGTACATATAACTATGGCTACACCTTC
CDR3: CATSDGIRDSTYNYGYTF

D: -
size: -
J: TRBJ2-3
V: TRBV2
DNA: TGTGCCAGCAGTGCCGAAACAGATACGCAGTATTTT
CDR3: CASSAETDTQYF

D: -
size: few
J: TRBJ2-7
V: TRBV9
DNA: TGTGCCAGCAGCGTAGATAGCGGAGTCTACGAGCAGTACTTC
CDR3: CASSVDSGVYEQYF

D: -
size: -
J: TRBJ2-2
V: TRBV4-1
DNA: TGCGCCAGCAGCCCCATCGGCCCAGGGGACACCGGGGAGCTGTTTTTT
CDR3: CASSPIGPGDTGELFF